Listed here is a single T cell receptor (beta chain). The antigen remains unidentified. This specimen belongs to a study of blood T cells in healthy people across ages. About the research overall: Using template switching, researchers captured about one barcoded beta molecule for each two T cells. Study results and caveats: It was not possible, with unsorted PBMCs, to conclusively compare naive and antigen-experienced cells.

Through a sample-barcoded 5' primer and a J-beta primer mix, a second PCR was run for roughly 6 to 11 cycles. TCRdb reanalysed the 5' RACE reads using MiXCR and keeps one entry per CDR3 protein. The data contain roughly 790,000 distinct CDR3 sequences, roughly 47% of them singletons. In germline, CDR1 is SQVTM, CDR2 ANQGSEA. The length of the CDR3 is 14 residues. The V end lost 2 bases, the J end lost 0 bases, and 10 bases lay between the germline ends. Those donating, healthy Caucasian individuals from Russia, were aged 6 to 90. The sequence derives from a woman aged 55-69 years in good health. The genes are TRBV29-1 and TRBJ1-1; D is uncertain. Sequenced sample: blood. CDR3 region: CSVESGILNTEAFF. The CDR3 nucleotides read TGCAGCGTTGAATCGGGTATTCTGAACACTGAAGCTTTCTTT.